Listed below are T cell receptor beta chains from one sample, sequenced in a study of T cell responses to AZD1222 COVID-19 vaccine. This table comes from immunoSEQ multiplex PCR, and its TCRdb copy is limited to in-frame clones, with some not included. This sample yields 60,000 to 70,000 clones, of which around 86% are seen a single time; approximately 18% belongs to the top ten. The sequencing here drew on peripheral blood, taken on day 0 of AZD1222 vaccination. Receptors originate from an adult in good health. Each CDR3 is given with its conserved first and last residue. The D gene is left open where the match is weak. The size of a clone is reported for some rows only, either as once, few or many, or as a class for expanded clones.

TRBV6-5,-,TRBD1,TRBJ2-2,TGTGCCAGCAACGACAGGGGTCGTGCCGGGGAGCTGTTTTTT,CASNDRGRAGELFF
TRBV19,-,TRBD2,TRBJ2-3,TGTGCCAGTAGGATAGGTAGGCTAGCGGGTACAGATACGCAGTATTTT,CASRIGRLAGTDTQYF
TRBV13,-,TRBD1,TRBJ1-4,TGTGCCAGCAGCCACCGGAGACAGGGGGGTGAAAAACTGTTTTTT,CASSHRRQGGEKLFF
TRBV7-9,-,TRBD1,TRBJ2-5,TGTGCCAGCAGCCCGACAGGGCTAGGGGAGACCCAGTACTTC,CASSPTGLGETQYF
TRBV7-9,-,TRBD1,TRBJ1-2,TGTGCCAGCAGCTTAGGGACAGGAGGGTATGGCTACACCTTC,CASSLGTGGYGYTF
TRBV7-8,-,-,TRBJ1-6,TGTGCCAGCAGCTTCGGGATGAGAACAAGCTCCTATAATTCACCCCTCCACTTT,CASSFGMRTSSYNSPLHF
TRBV4-1,-,-,TRBJ1-4,TGCGCCAGCAGCCAACACAACAGGGTTGCAACTAATGAAAAACTGTTTTTT,CASSQHNRVATNEKLFF
TRBV4-2,few,TRBD2,TRBJ2-5,TGTGCCAGCAGCCAAGAGGCGGGACTACGATCCGGAGAGACCCAGTACTTC,CASSQEAGLRSGETQYF
TRBV28,-,-,TRBJ1-5,TGTGCCAGCAGAGTCCTAGCGACCAATCAGCCCCAGCATTTT,CASRVLATNQPQHF
TRBV30,-,TRBD1,TRBJ1-5,TGTGCCTGGAGCGAGGGGGCTAAACTCAATCAGCCCCAGCATTTT,CAWSEGAKLNQPQHF
TRBV24-1,few,TRBD1,TRBJ1-6,TGTGCCACCAGTGACCCCGCCTTAGGTAGGGGGCCCACTCTTCGGTCACCCCTCCACTTT,CATSDPALGRGPTLRSPLHF
TRBV19,-,TRBD1,TRBJ1-2,TGTGCCAGTAGTCCGCGGACAGGCAACTATGGCTACACCTTC,CASSPRTGNYGYTF
TRBV5-1,-,-,TRBJ1-2,TGCGCCAGCAGCTTGGTTCTGGGGAACAATGGCTACACCTTC,CASSLVLGNNGYTF
TRBV2,few,TRBD2,TRBJ2-7,TGTGCCAGCACCCTAGGGAGGGGCCACGAGCAGTACTTC,CASTLGRGHEQYF
TRBV6-5,-,TRBD1,TRBJ2-7,TGTGCCAGCAGTTACAATATTTGGACAGGGTCCTACGAGCAGTACTTC,CASSYNIWTGSYEQYF
TRBV6-5,-,TRBD1,TRBJ2-2,TGTGCCAGCAAGAGGGGGCCAGCCGGGGAGCTGTTTTTT,CASKRGPAGELFF
TRBV5-8,few,TRBD1,TRBJ1-2,TGTGCCAGCAGCTTAGCCAGGGGGCGCTATGGCTACACCTTC,CASSLARGRYGYTF
TRBV5-1,-,TRBD1,TRBJ1-2,TGCGCCAGCAGCCCCACCGGGACAGGGGCCCCCTCCTATGGCTACACCTTC,CASSPTGTGAPSYGYTF
TRBV3-1/TRBV3-2,-,-,TRBJ2-5,TGTGCCAGCAGCCAAGGTCTGGCTGGAGAGACCCAGTACTTC,CASSQGLAGETQYF
TRBV5-1,-,-,TRBJ2-2,TGCGCCAGCAGCTTGGTTAGGTTAGACACCGGGGAGCTGTTTTTT,CASSLVRLDTGELFF
TRBV7-2,once,TRBD2,TRBJ2-1,TGTGCCAGCAGCTTCGCGAAGGGACTAGCGGGGGACTACAATGAGCAGTTCTTC,CASSFAKGLAGDYNEQFF
TRBV14,-,-,TRBJ1-6,TGTGCCAGCAGCTCCGGGACTGAAGGATCACCCCTCCACTTT,CASSSGTEGSPLHF
TRBV6-5,-,-,TRBJ2-3,TGTGCCAGCAGCCTGACGTGGGGGGATACGCAGTATTTT,CASSLTWGDTQYF
TRBV4-1,-,-,TRBJ1-2,TGCGCCAGCAGCCAAAGCTGGTTGAGGGAAGGCTACACCTTC,CASSQSWLREGYTF
TRBV3-1/TRBV3-2,-,-,TRBJ1-5,TGTGCCAGCAGCCAAACTGGGCAGGGTGGTCAGCCCCAGCATTTT,CASSQTGQGGQPQHF
TRBV2,few,-,TRBJ2-7,TGTGCCAGCAGTGATGGGATCGCAAACTACGAGCAGTACTTC,CASSDGIANYEQYF
TRBV12-5,-,-,TRBJ2-2,TGTGCTAGTGGTGCCGGGGGGACACTTAACACCGGGGAGCTGTTTTTT,CASGAGGTLNTGELFF
TRBV6-5,-,-,TRBJ1-5,TGTGCCAGCAGCCGACAGGCGCTCCTCAATCAGCCCCAGCATTTT,CASSRQALLNQPQHF
TRBV19,-,-,TRBJ1-2,TGTGCCAGTAGGGCCAGGGTGAACTATGGCTACACCTTC,CASRARVNYGYTF
TRBV6-5,-,-,TRBJ1-4,TGTGCCAGCAAAGGCGCAACTAATGAAAAACTGTTTTTT,CASKGATNEKLFF
TRBV27,-,-,TRBJ1-3,TGTGCCAGCGCACGGGGGGCTGGAAACACCATATATTTT,CASARGAGNTIYF
TRBV7-2,-,-,TRBJ2-7,TGTGCCAGCAGCCCGGACAGAGCTACGTACGAGCAGTACTTC,CASSPDRATYEQYF
TRBV29-1,-,-,TRBJ1-6,TGCAGCGTCACGGTTGCCCGGAATTCACCCCTCCACTTT,CSVTVARNSPLHF
TRBV28,-,-,TRBJ2-2,TGTGCCAGCAGTTTTGGAGTGTCAAGAGGGAGAATTGGGGAGCTGTTTTTT,CASSFGVSRGRIGELFF
TRBV15,-,TRBD1,TRBJ2-7,TGTGCCACCAGCGGTCTCGGGACAGGGGCGTACGAGCAGTACTTC,CATSGLGTGAYEQYF
TRBV28,once,-,TRBJ1-5,TGTGCCAGCAGTTTAAGGGTTGGCGGTAGCAATCAGCCCCAGCATTTT,CASSLRVGGSNQPQHF
TRBV3-1/TRBV3-2,-,-,TRBJ2-3,TGTGCCAGCAGGCAAGGCGGGGCTAGCACAGATACGCAGTATTTT,CASRQGGASTDTQYF
TRBV3-1/TRBV3-2,-,-,TRBJ1-3,TGTGCCAGCAGCCTAAACTGGGGAGGGCTAAGAGAAAACACCATATATTTT,CASSLNWGGLRENTIYF
TRBV15,-,-,TRBJ1-1,TGTGCCACCAGCCGACAAGCCATACAGGCGCCGAACACTGAAGCTTTCTTT,CATSRQAIQAPNTEAFF
TRBV2,-,-,TRBJ1-1,TGTGCCAGCAGACCCACGGACGGGAACATGAACACTGAAGCTTTCTTT,CASRPTDGNMNTEAFF
TRBV30,-,TRBD1,TRBJ2-7,TGTGCCTGGGGCCGGGACAGCACCTACGAGCAGTACTTC,CAWGRDSTYEQYF
TRBV2,-,-,TRBJ1-4,TGTGCCAGCTCGGATTCATGGCCAGCAAAACTGTTTTTT,CASSDSWPAKLFF
TRBV5-1,-,-,TRBJ2-1,TGCGCCAGCAGCTTGTTGGTAGGGGTCAGGGATGAGCAGTTCTTC,CASSLLVGVRDEQFF
TRBV6-5,-,-,TRBJ1-2,TGTGCCAGCAGTACTGACAGGAACTATGGCTACACCTTC,CASSTDRNYGYTF
TRBV27,-,-,TRBJ1-2,TGTGCCAGCAGTTCGCGACCCAGGGATACTAACTATGGCTACACCTTC,CASSSRPRDTNYGYTF
TRBV5-1,-,-,TRBJ2-3,TGCGCCAGCAGCTTAAGCACAGATACGCAGTATTTT,CASSLSTDTQYF
TRBV3-1/TRBV3-2,-,TRBD1,TRBJ1-2,TGTGCCAGCAGCCAACGGGACAGGTTTTTTAAAACCGGCTACACCTTC,CASSQRDRFFKTGYTF
TRBV9,-,-,TRBJ1-4,TGTGCCAGCAGCGTAGGGGGAACTAATGAAAAACTGTTTTTT,CASSVGGTNEKLFF
TRBV6-6,-,-,TRBJ1-6,TGTGCCAGCAGTTACCAAAACAGTGACTCACCCCTCCACTTT,CASSYQNSDSPLHF
TRBV6-5,-,TRBD2,TRBJ2-5,TGTGCCAGCAGTTACCTCCCGGGACTAGCAGGGACCCAGTACTTC,CASSYLPGLAGTQYF
TRBV28,-,-,TRBJ1-5,TGTGCCAGCAGTTTAGCCGAAGTTATAGGGGACAATCAGCCCCAGCATTTT,CASSLAEVIGDNQPQHF
TRBV6-5,-,-,TRBJ1-6,TGTGCCAGCAGTTACCAACGTGAAAGGGGTAATTCACCCCTCCACTTT,CASSYQRERGNSPLHF
TRBV12-3/TRBV12-4,-,TRBD1,TRBJ1-2,TGTGCCAGCAGTAGGGGGCTGGGTGGCTACACCTTC,CASSRGLGGYTF
TRBV6-2/TRBV6-3,-,TRBD2,TRBJ2-7,TGTGCCAGCAGTTACGAGCGGACTAGCGTAATACAGTACTTC,CASSYERTSVIQYF
TRBV18,-,TRBD1,TRBJ1-6,TGTGCCAGCTCACCAAGCGGACAGGTCAATTCACCCCTCCACTTT,CASSPSGQVNSPLHF